The 25 T cell receptor beta chains below come from one sample, sequenced in a study of human T cells and chemical hapten exposure. TCRdb re-called the RACE reads with MiXCR, one entry per CDR3 protein. Of 85,000 or so distinct CDR3 sequences listed, approximately 10% are singletons. Time point indicated: patch test 2, 6 weeks after DPC sensitization. Treatment indicated: therapeutic diphenylcyclopropenone sensitization with weekly scalp DPC. The starting material was whole blood, obtained in connection with sensitization to the hapten diphenylcyclopropenone (DPC). Receptors originate from a man younger than 30 with alopecia areata. Some clones in this sample may be carry-over from other donors' samples.

This clonotype was seen at least ten times. The chain joins TRBV4-3 to TRBJ1-2; D remains ambiguous. V dropped 0 bases and J dropped 5 bases, with 16 bases sitting between them. The germline gives CDR1 LGHNA, CDR2 YSLEER. The CDR3 covers 16 residues. The CDR3 is CASSQDRASLFYGYTF. The CDR3 nucleotides are TGCGCCAGCAGCCAAGATCGGGCATCCCTCTTTTATGGCTACACCTTC.

In this sample, this clonotype turned up a few times. This chain links TRBV29-1 with TRBJ1-1, with TRBD1 matching over 7 bases. Trimming removed 7 bases from V and 4 bases from J; junction bases left unmatched: 9. This CDR3 has 13 amino acids. CDR1 SQVTM and CDR2 ANQGSEA come from the germline V gene. For the CDR3, the DNA is TGCAGCGCGCCCCGGCAGGGGGGCACTGAAGCTTTCTTT. Residues: CSAPRQGGTEAFF.

This sequence joins TRBV27 and TRBJ1-2; no reliable D call. This CDR3 spans 14 amino acids. CDR1 is MNHEY, CDR2 SMNVEV, per germline (reference sequence). V was pared by 9 bases and J by 5 bases, with 19 bases between. CDR3 nucleotide sequence: TGTGCCAGTAGTCCTAGGACCGGGCATTATGGCTACACCTTC. Its translation is CASSPRTGHYGYTF.

This clonotype came up many times. The chain recombines TRBV11-2 with TRBJ2-3, with no clear D. The CDR3 has 13 amino acids. V was trimmed by 9 bases and J by 4 bases, leaving 14 bases between them. In germline, CDR1 is SGHAT, CDR2 FQNNGV. CDR3 nucleotides: TGTGCCAGTGGAGAGGTACCCGCAGATACGCAGTATTTT. Translating gives CASGEVPADTQYF.

Many counts were recorded for this clonotype. The V call is TRBV12-3 or TRBV12-4, the J call TRBJ1-5; possibly TRBD1 for D (6 bases). The CDR3 sequence is 18 residues long. V was pared by 5 bases and J by 5 bases, with 25 bases between. As DNA, the CDR3 is TGTGCCAGCAGTCTCCCGGGGGGCAGTCCAGAGATAGATCAGCCCCAGCATTTT. This codes for CASSLPGGSPEIDQPQHF.

V usage is TRBV11-2 and J usage is TRBJ2-1, with 8 bases that match TRBD2. Per germline, CDR1 SGHAT and CDR2 FQNNGV. The CDR3 sequence is 18 residues long. V lost 1 base to trimming and J lost 2 bases; unmatched junction nucleotides: 10. DNA of the CDR3: TGTGCCAGCAGCTTAGTATCCTCGGCCGGGGGGGCCTACAATGAGCAGTTCTTC. Amino acids: CASSLVSSAGGAYNEQFF.

This clonotype has more than one count but fewer than ten. The chain uses TRBV12-3 or TRBV12-4 and TRBJ1-1, with D unresolved. This CDR3 contains 13 residues. The V end lost 8 bases, the J end lost 1 base, and 11 bases lay between the germline ends. The CDR3, as DNA: TGTGCCAGCCGGTCCAACCCGAACACTGAAGCTTTCTTT. Its translation: CASRSNPNTEAFF.

This clonotype was recorded many times. V usage is TRBV29-1 and J usage is TRBJ2-5; perhaps D is TRBD1 or TRBD2 (5 bases each). The CDR3 is 14 amino acids. Germline V gene sequence: CDR1 SQVTM, CDR2 ANQGSEA. Trimming shortened V by 4 bases and J by 1 base, and 13 bases separated the two germline ends. The CDR3 protein is CSVVPSGLQETQYF. CDR3 nucleotides: TGCAGCGTTGTCCCTTCGGGGCTCCAAGAGACCCAGTACTTC.

In its sample, this clonotype was seen many times. The rearrangement uses TRBV28 and TRBJ1-1, with D possibly matching TRBD1 (5 bases). The CDR3 has 14 amino acids. V dropped 3 bases and J dropped 7 bases, with 15 bases sitting between them. In germline, CDR1 is MDHEN, CDR2 SYDVKM. The CDR3 sequence: CASSFPRRGSEAFF. CDR3 bases: TGTGCCAGCAGTTTCCCACGTAGGGGCAGTGAAGCTTTCTTT.

Of note for this clonotype: A clone one base away is much larger, so this may be a read error. The chain has TRBV4-3 and TRBJ1-6; 7 bases align to TRBD1. The CDR3 is made up of 16 amino acids. The trim removed 2 bases at V and 4 bases at J, leaving 5 bases unmatched. Germline V CDR1 and CDR2: LGHNA, YSLEER. The CDR3 DNA is TGCGCCAGCAGCCAATCCCACAGGGGTTATAATTCACCCCTCCACTTT. Its protein product is CASSQSHRGYNSPLHF.

The chain employs TRBV7-2 and TRBJ2-1; D could derive from TRBD1 or TRBD2 (6 bases each). Deletions cut 6 bases from V and 2 bases from J, with 14 bases between. Looked up from germline, CDR1 is SGHTA and CDR2 is FQGNSA. The CDR3 is 15 amino acids. Here the CDR3 reads CASSGEGGPYNEQFF. The CDR3 DNA is TGTGCCAGCAGTGGCGAGGGGGGCCCCTACAATGAGCAGTTCTTC.

This clonotype was found many times. The rearrangement uses TRBV6-2 or TRBV6-3 and TRBJ1-2; D not resolved. Trimming stripped 7 bases from V and 6 bases from J, with 18 bases between. This CDR3 has 14 amino acids. CDR1 is MNHEY and CDR2 is SVGEGT in the germline V gene. The CDR3 nucleotides are TGTGCCAGCAACAACATCCGAGGGATCGATGGCTACACCTTC. This codes for CASNNIRGIDGYTF.

This clonotype was observed at least ten times. The V and J genes are TRBV5-8 and TRBJ1-2, with TRBD1 as a possible D gene (5 bases). Trimming shortened V by 4 bases and J by 0 bases, and 19 bases separated the two germline ends. This CDR3 has 17 residues. Germline V gene lookup returns CDR1 SGHTS and CDR2 YDEGEE. CDR3 sequence reads: CASSRSAEETANYGYTF. The CDR3 nucleotides read TGTGCCAGCAGCCGATCAGCCGAAGAGACAGCTAACTATGGCTACACCTTC. Using reference TRBV5-8 and TRBJ1-2 for the parts outside the CDR3, the full variable domain is EAGVTQSPTHLIKTRGQQATLRCSPISGHTSVYWYQQALGLGLQFLLWYDEGEERNRGNFPPRFSGRQFPNYSSELNVNALELEDSALYLCASSRSAEETANYGYTFGSGTRLTVV.

The chain links TRBV28 to TRBJ1-6; D is unclear. The V end lost 7 bases, the J end lost 3 bases, and 16 bases lay between the germline ends. From germline, CDR1 is MDHEN and CDR2 SYDVKM. This CDR3 is 16 amino acids long. The CDR3 region has the DNA TGTGCCAGCACCCTTGGTCGGGGTCTCTATAATTCACCCCTCCACTTT. Translation gives CASTLGRGLYNSPLHF.

This clonotype showed up just a few times. The chain combines TRBV6-2 or TRBV6-3 with TRBJ2-1, with D perhaps TRBD2 (6 bases). The V end was cut by 10 bases, the J end by 2 bases, with 15 bases between. Germline CDR1 is MNHEY and CDR2 is SVGEGT. This CDR3 is 14 amino acids long. CDR3 loop: CATVRDGPYNEQFF. The CDR3 nucleotides read TGTGCCACGGTGCGGGACGGACCCTACAATGAGCAGTTCTTC.

On this clonotype: This may come from a read error, since a much larger clone is one base off. V gene TRBV29-1 combines with J gene TRBJ2-7; D is perhaps TRBD1 or TRBD2 (6 bases each). There are 13 residues in the CDR3. The germline gives CDR1 SQVTM, CDR2 ANQGSEA. The CDR3 region is CGGRDTSTYEQYF. The CDR3 region has the DNA TGCGGCGGGCGGGACACGTCGACCTACGAGCAGTACTTC.

The sample holds many counts of this clonotype. This chain joins TRBV7-9 and TRBJ2-7; D is unresolved. CDR1 SEHNR and CDR2 FQNEAQ come from the germline V gene (reference sequence). With 8 bases removed from V and 6 bases from J, the gap between germline ends came to 11 bases. The CDR3 length is 11 residues. The CDR3 sequence is CASADWGEQYF. CDR3 nucleotide sequence: TGTGCCAGCGCTGATTGGGGCGAGCAGTACTTC.

This clonotype was seen at least ten times. The chain recombines TRBV20-1 with TRBJ2-2; D is uncertain. Per germline, CDR1 DFQATT and CDR2 SNEGSKA (reference sequence). V was shortened by 4 bases and J by 5 bases, with 11 bases between the two germline ends. The CDR3 length is 13 residues. The CDR3 reads CSATEALTGELFF. The CDR3 bases are TGCAGTGCTACAGAAGCGTTGACCGGGGAGCTGTTTTTT.

This clonotype appeared many times. The J gene is TRBJ2-2, the V gene TRBV19, with 7 nucleotides matching TRBD1. The V segment lost 10 bases and the J segment 0 bases; nucleotides outside the gene matches: 8. CDR3 length: 15 amino acids. Germline V gene data show CDR1 as LNHDA and CDR2 as SQIVND (reference sequence). CDR3 loop: CATIEGAANTGELFF. The CDR3, as DNA: TGTGCCACCATAGAGGGGGCCGCGAACACCGGGGAGCTGTTTTTT.

This clonotype was counted only a few times. The chain joins TRBV12-3 or TRBV12-4 to TRBJ1-4, with D perhaps matching TRBD1 (5 bases). The CDR3 length is 15 residues. V lost 4 bases, J lost 3 bases, and 12 bases lay in between. The CDR3 DNA sequence: TGTGCCAGCAGTTGGGTGGGGCCTTCTAATGAAAAACTGTTTTTT. Protein sequence: CASSWVGPSNEKLFF.

The rearrangement uses TRBV6-2 or TRBV6-3 and TRBJ2-5, with TRBD1 matching over 8 bases. The CDR3 is made up of 15 amino acids. Germline V lookup: CDR1 MNHEY, CDR2 SVGEGT. After removal of 3 bases from V and 0 bases from J, the junction contained 3 bases not matched to a gene. The CDR3 DNA reads TGTGCCAGCAGTTATCCGGACAGGGACCAAGAGACCCAGTACTTC. This gives the protein CASSYPDRDQETQYF.

This clonotype was detected many times. The chain combines TRBV7-6 with TRBJ2-2; D might be TRBD1 (5 bases). Looked up from germline, CDR1 is SGHVS and CDR2 is FNYEAQ. The CDR3 contains 15 residues. Trimming removed 1 base at V and 0 bases at J, with 6 bases between. The CDR3, as DNA: TGTGCCAGCAGCTTAGGCAGGGCGAACACCGGGGAGCTGTTTTTT. Its translation is CASSLGRANTGELFF.

This clonotype was found many times. The chain recombines TRBV11-2 with TRBJ2-1; TRBD1 might be the D (5 bases). CDR1 and CDR2 (germline): SGHAT, FQNNGV. The CDR3 loop spans 12 amino acids. V shed 5 bases and J shed 9 bases, with 11 bases lying between them. CDR3 nucleotide sequence: TGTGCCAGCAGCACATCAGGGCCTGAGCAGTTCTTC. Its protein is CASSTSGPEQFF.

This clonotype was counted many times. The CDR3 nucleotides read TGTGCCAGCCGCGTGGAGAACACTGAAGCTTTCTTT. Protein: CASRVENTEAFF. The J gene is TRBJ1-1, the V gene TRBV7-2; D gene unclear. CDR1 and CDR2 (germline): SGHTA, FQGNSA. The V end lost 8 bases, the J end lost 1 base, and 8 bases lay between the germline ends. The CDR3 runs 12 residues.

This chain uses TRBV6-6 with TRBJ1-1; maybe TRBD1 (5 bases). The CDR3 loop spans 12 amino acids. CDR1 is MNHNY, CDR2 SVGAGI, per germline (reference sequence). Trimming removed 8 bases at V and 4 bases at J, with 11 bases between. The CDR3 DNA reads as TGTGCCAGCGGAGTGGGGGGCACTGAAGCTTTCTTT. This encodes CASGVGGTEAFF.